This TCR beta chain was identified during a study of T-cell memory formation after mild COVID-19 (dated by TCRdb to about 2021). Study-wide context: TCR sequence clusters from the two donors were largely donor specific. In two donors, T-cell clones that expanded and contracted after mild COVID-19 were followed by sequencing TCRalpha and TCRbeta repertoires longitudinally. Two young, previously healthy adult volunteers, one female and one male, were included in the cohort. General conclusions and limits of the study: Clones contracting from day 15 to 85 had balanced CD4/CD8 phenotypes, while a second wave expanding from day 15 to 37 was biased towards CD4+. Some responding clones were found in pre-infection memory, which suggests that pre-existing cross-reactive memory T cells took part in the SARS-CoV-2 response. Only two mild cases were covered by the study, and larger cohorts that include severe cases with pre-infection samples were considered necessary. Whether the second-wave clones peaking on day 37 were SARS-CoV-2 specific was not confirmed. Contracting CD4+ clones were found mainly in CM and EM memory subsets, while CD8+ clones were enriched in EMRA.

Ficoll-Paque density gradient centrifugation was used to isolate PBMCs. The table lists this clonotype with many counts. The target of this receptor is not known. No quality values exist for individual bases; no much larger clone is one base distant. The sequencer listed for this sample is Illumina NovaSeq 6000. TCRalpha and TCRbeta cDNA libraries were built by 5'RACE with constant-segment primers, adding sample barcodes and unique molecular identifiers. RNA was extracted from every sample with Trizol reagent. Libraries were amplified in two PCR steps, with a second sample barcode and Illumina TruSeq adapters added in the second step. Sequencing of the libraries was done on an Illumina NovaSeq, producing 2 x 150 bp paired-end reads. As for the original processing: The reads were demultiplexed and collapsed into UMI-guided consensus sequences using migec v1.2.7. Using mixcr v2.1.11, UMI consensuses were aligned to TRA and TRB V and J templates and then assembled into clonotypes. Expanded or contracted clonotypes were those called significant by both edgeR and NoisET, with noise models trained on biological replicates. For edgeR calls, the thresholds were a false discovery rate-adjusted p below 0.01 and a log2 fold-change of 1. PCA with hierarchical clustering of max-normalized trajectories of the 1000 most abundant clonotypes was used as exploratory dynamics analysis. The CD4 or CD8 phenotype of responding clones was assigned using the separately sequenced CD4+ and CD8+ repertoires. The public reads were run again by TCRdb, first through fastp at Q25 and then through MiXCR, and only productive beta chains were kept. Each entry merges the rows of one CDR3 protein and shows their most common DNA and genes. The V and J calls reflect TCRdb's pipeline rather than the authors' work. The sample table lists approximately 340,000 distinct CDR3 sequences, about a sixth of them with a count of one. The ten largest clones take up approximately 20% of the sample.

Sequencing was carried out using PBMCs or a T cell subset sorted from them (not recorded which). The source is a man younger than 35 who had mild COVID-19 (a few samples of this study predate the infection). The sample titles of this study are shuffled in the database, so cell type and time point are left out; the donor was told from shared clones.

CDR3 protein: CASSLATGGTDTQYF. Read as DNA, the sequence is TGTGCCAGCAGCTTGGCCACCGGGGGAACAGATACGCAGTATTTT. Recombination connected TRBV5-8 to TRBJ2-3; possibly the D gene is TRBD2, per 6 matching bases. From cysteine to phenylalanine, the CDR3 is 15 amino acids long. The entry retains the CDR3 DNA only, 45 bases that are in frame from base 1. V was cut back by 0 bases and J by 3 bases, leaving a gap of 11 bases between them. Sequences SGHTS (CDR1) and YDEGEE (CDR2) are obtained from the germline V gene.